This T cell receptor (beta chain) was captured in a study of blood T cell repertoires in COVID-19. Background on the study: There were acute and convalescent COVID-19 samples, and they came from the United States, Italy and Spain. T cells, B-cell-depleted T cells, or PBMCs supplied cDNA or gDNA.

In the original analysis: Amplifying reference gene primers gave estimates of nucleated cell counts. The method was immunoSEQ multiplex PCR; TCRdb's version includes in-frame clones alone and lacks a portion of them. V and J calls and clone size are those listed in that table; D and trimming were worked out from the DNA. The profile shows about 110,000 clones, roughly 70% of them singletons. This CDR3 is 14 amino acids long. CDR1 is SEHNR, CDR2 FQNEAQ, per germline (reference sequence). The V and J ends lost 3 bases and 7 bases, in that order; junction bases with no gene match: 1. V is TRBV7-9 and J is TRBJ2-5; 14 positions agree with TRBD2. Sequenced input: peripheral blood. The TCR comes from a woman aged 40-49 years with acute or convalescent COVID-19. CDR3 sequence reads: CASSFGTSGGTQYF. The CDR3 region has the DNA TGTGCCAGCAGCTTCGGGACTAGCGGGGGGACCCAGTACTTC.